The clone carrying this T cell receptor beta chain was detected many times. The sample originates from a study of read filtering for tumor transcriptome and immune sequencing. V was shortened by 6 bases and J by 2 bases, with 10 bases between the two germline ends. In germline, CDR1 is SNHLY, CDR2 FYNNEI. The CDR3 has 13 amino acids. The library was built from roughly 400 ng RNA with molecular barcoded adaptors for alpha/delta and beta/gamma chains. In TCRdb, the reads were re-called with MiXCR into one record per CDR3 protein. The sample has 120,000 or so distinct CDR3 sequences, around 13% seen once.

The chain recombines TRBV2 with TRBJ1-2; D uncertain. Sequencing was performed on a population of CD138-negative cells sorted from bone marrow. The TCR sequence derives from a donor aged 40 or over with multiple myeloma. The CDR3 bases are TGTGCCAGCAGCCTGTCCCTGAACTATGGCTACACCTTC. Protein: CASSLSLNYGYTF.